This TCR beta chain is from a study of T cells in Graves' hyperthyroidism and ophthalmopathy. Turning to the study itself: Upon initial diagnosis and before any treatment, peripheral blood was collected.

Points from the study as a whole: Model-based prediction identified ophthalmopathy a median about 6 months prior to its onset.

A patient was excluded if there was uncontrolled infection, other autoimmune disease, pregnancy or lactation. The diagnostic basis comprised clinical symptoms, serum thyroxine and TRAb, thyroid ultrasound and orbital computed tomography. Amplified TCR beta CDR3 regions derived from RNA transcripts. First-round RT-PCR with HTBI primers amplified the TCR CDR3 region. In TCRdb, the multiplex PCR reads were re-called with MiXCR into one record per CDR3 protein. The table includes 350,000 to 400,000 distinct CDR3 sequences, 15% detected once. Concerning this clonotype: Its matching antigen is unknown.

Germline lookup yields CDR1 LNHNV and CDR2 YYDKDF (reference sequence). CDR3 length: 15 amino acids. The V gene end was trimmed by 3 bases and the J gene end by 9 bases; junction bases not matched to a gene: 8. This receptor was taken from a woman in her 30s with Graves' hyperthyroidism. V gene TRBV15 combines with J gene TRBJ1-6; 7 positions match TRBD1. What was sequenced was blood. This CDR3 is CATSRDQGGSSPLHF. CDR3 DNA: TGTGCCACCAGCAGGGATCAGGGGGGGAGTTCACCCCTCCACTTT.